This is a list of T cell receptor beta chains from one sample in a study of T cell repertoires in cytomegalovirus infection. TCRdb ran MiXCR on the reads and lists one entry per CDR3 protein. The sample gives 450,000 to 600,000 distinct CDR3 sequences, roughly 10% of which show up once; more than 8.5% is in the top ten. Material: PBMCs. Receptors were obtained from a human donor in good health (CMV status not recorded). Some clones in this sample may be carry-over from other donors' samples. Each CDR3 is given with its conserved first and last residue. A D gene is named only where the DNA matches it firmly. The size of a clone is reported for some rows only, either as once, few or many, or as a class for expanded clones.

TRBJ1-1 | - | few | TRBV6-1 | TGTGCCAGCAGTTCCCCGGGGGACACTGAAGCTTTCTTT | CASSSPGDTEAFF
TRBJ2-1 | - | many | TRBV7-9 | TGTGCCAGCAGCTTAGCGGGAGCCGAGCAGTTCTTC | CASSLAGAEQFF
TRBJ2-1 | - | few | TRBV11-2 | TGTGCCAGCAGCCTAGGTCCCACCCTAGTAGGGGGTGAGCAGTTCTTC | CASSLGPTLVGGEQFF
TRBJ2-3 | - | few | TRBV18 | TGTGCCAGCTCACAGATGCAGCTTACCACAGATACGCAGTATTTT | CASSQMQLTTDTQYF
TRBJ2-7 | TRBD2 | many | TRBV5-4 | TGTGCCAGCAGCTTGGGGACTAGCAGATTCGAGCAGTACTTC | CASSLGTSRFEQYF
TRBJ2-4 | - | few | TRBV20-1 | TGCAGTGCTAGTAGTAGCGCTGACATTCAGTACTTC | CSASSSADIQYF
TRBJ2-7 | - | - | TRBV19 | TGTGCCAGTAGTATGGATAAGAGAGGTTCCTACGAGCAGTACTTC | CASSMDKRGSYEQYF
TRBJ2-2 | TRBD2 | few | TRBV11-2 | TGTGCCAGCAGCTTACATCGCGGGGGGGTCACCGGGGAGCTGTTTTTT | CASSLHRGGVTGELFF
TRBJ2-7 | TRBD2 | many | TRBV7-2 | TGTGCCAGCAGCTTACCAACCACTAGCGGGAGCAGTGGTTCCTACGAGCAGTACTTC | CASSLPTTSGSSGSYEQYF
TRBJ2-3 | - | many | TRBV11-2 | TGTGCCAGCAGCTTAGGCGGGAAGCGCACAGATACGCAGTATTTT | CASSLGGKRTDTQYF
TRBJ2-1 | TRBD2 | - | TRBV7-9 | TGTGCCAGCAGCTGGGGGGGGGGGGTTGCGGCGGGGGGATCCTACAATGAGCAGTTCTTC | CASSWGGGVAAGGSYNEQFF
TRBJ1-1 | - | many | TRBV10-3 | TGTGCCATCAGTCCCGGGGTCGTGACTGAAGCTTTCTTT | CAISPGVVTEAFF
TRBJ2-7 | - | - | TRBV20-1 | TGCAGTGCCCTCCGAGGACAGTTCACCTCCTACGAGCAGTACTTC | CSALRGQFTSYEQYF
TRBJ2-1 | TRBD1 | few | TRBV24-1 | TGTGCCACCAGTGAGTCGGGACAGGGGTCCTACAATGAGCAGTTCTTC | CATSESGQGSYNEQFF
TRBJ2-1 | TRBD2 | - | TRBV11-2 | TGTGCCAGCAGCTGGACTAGCGGGGGTCAGTTCTTC | CASSWTSGGQFF
TRBJ1-4 | - | few | TRBV20-1 | TGCAGTGCTAGAGACCGAAGGGGTTGGGAAAAACTGTTTTTT | CSARDRRGWEKLFF
TRBJ2-2 | - | - | TRBV5-1 | TGCGCCAGCAGCTTGGTACAGCCTACAACCGGGGAGCTGTTTTTT | CASSLVQPTTGELFF
TRBJ2-2 | - | many | TRBV2 | TGTGCCAGCTCCGTTAGCAGGTCCAACACCGGGGAGCTGTTTTTT | CASSVSRSNTGELFF
TRBJ1-5 | - | few | TRBV28 | TGTGCCAGCAGTCCCGTCAGGGGAAATAGCAATCAGCCCCAGCATTTT | CASSPVRGNSNQPQHF
TRBJ2-7 | - | - | TRBV18 | TGTGCCAGCTCACCACGTCAAGGGGACGAGCAGTACTTC | CASSPRQGDEQYF
TRBJ2-7 | TRBD1 | many | TRBV6-2/TRBV6-3 | TGTGCCAGCAGTCTCCGGGACAGGCTCTACGAGCAGTACTTC | CASSLRDRLYEQYF
TRBJ2-2 | TRBD1 | many | TRBV7-6 | TGTGCCAGCAGCCGATGGACAGGGGAAAATAACGGGGAGCTGTTTTTT | CASSRWTGENNGELFF
TRBJ2-1 | - | many | TRBV7-6 | TGTGCCAGCAGCTTAGGAGGGGGGCTGGGGAATGAGCAGTTCTTC | CASSLGGGLGNEQFF
TRBJ2-2 | TRBD1 | many | TRBV28 | TGTGCCAGCAGTTCACCACATAGGGACAGGGACACCGGGGAGCTGTTTTTT | CASSSPHRDRDTGELFF
TRBJ1-5 | - | few | TRBV7-9 | TGTGCCAGCAGTTATGGGGGGGCTCGGCAGCCCCAGCATTTT | CASSYGGARQPQHF
TRBJ2-2 | - | many | TRBV11-2 | TGTGCCAGCAGCTTAGAAACGGACACCGGGGAGCTGTTTTTT | CASSLETDTGELFF
TRBJ1-4 | - | many | TRBV6-2/TRBV6-3 | TGTGCCAGCACTTGGGCAGCAACTAATGAAAAACTGTTTTTT | CASTWAATNEKLFF
TRBJ2-1 | TRBD1 | - | TRBV19 | TGTGCCAGTAGTACCACAGGGGGCGTCAGCTCCTACAATGAGCAGTTCTTC | CASSTTGGVSSYNEQFF
TRBJ2-7 | TRBD1 | - | TRBV30 | TGTGTCTGGAGTGTTGGGGGACAGGCATACGAGCAGTACTTC | CVWSVGGQAYEQYF
TRBJ2-5 | - | many | TRBV5-4 | TGTGCCAGCAGATATGAAGGGGGAGTCGAGACCCAGTACTTC | CASRYEGGVETQYF
TRBJ2-3 | TRBD2 | - | TRBV9 | TGTGCCAGCAGCGCCCAGAGAGGCGGGAGAACAGATACGCAGTATTTT | CASSAQRGGRTDTQYF
TRBJ2-1 | TRBD2 | - | TRBV29-1 | TGCAGCGTTGCACTAGCGGGAATGGGCAATGAGCAGTTCTTC | CSVALAGMGNEQFF
TRBJ2-1 | TRBD1 | many | TRBV11-2 | TGTGCCAGCAGCTCCTACCGGGACAGTAGTTACAATGAGCAGTTCTTC | CASSSYRDSSYNEQFF
TRBJ2-2 | - | many | TRBV6-1 | TGTGCCAGCAGTGAAAAGGCATGGAGGACGAACACCGGGGAGCTGTTTTTT | CASSEKAWRTNTGELFF
TRBJ1-3 | - | - | TRBV20-1 | TGCAGTGCCCACACGAGCTCTGGAAACACCATATATTTT | CSAHTSSGNTIYF
TRBJ2-1 | TRBD1 | many | TRBV7-9 | TGTGCCAGCAGCTTAGGACAGGGGGAAGCTTACAATGAGCAGTTCTTC | CASSLGQGEAYNEQFF
TRBJ2-5 | TRBD2 | - | TRBV12-3/TRBV12-4 | TGTGCCAGCACTACCTTAGCGGGGGAGACCCAGTACTTC | CASTTLAGETQYF
TRBJ2-5 | TRBD2 | many | TRBV7-9 | TGTGCCAGCAAGACTAGCGGGATGCAAGAGACCCAGTACTTC | CASKTSGMQETQYF
TRBJ2-7 | TRBD2 | - | TRBV14 | TGTGCCAGCAGCCAAGAGAGGACTAGCGGAAACTACGAGCAGTACTTC | CASSQERTSGNYEQYF
TRBJ1-2 | TRBD1 | many | TRBV7-3 | TGTGCCAGCAGCCCAGGGACAGGGTCTGGCTACACCTTC | CASSPGTGSGYTF
TRBJ1-1 | - | - | TRBV11-3 | TGTGCCAGCAGCTTGAACATGAACTCTGAAGCTTTCTTT | CASSLNMNSEAFF
TRBJ1-5 | - | few | TRBV18 | TGTGCCAGCTCACCAGCGGGACCGGACAATCAGCCCCAGCATTTT | CASSPAGPDNQPQHF
TRBJ2-1 | TRBD2 | many | TRBV7-2 | TGTGCCAGCAGCCCCTCAGCGGGAGGAACTGAGCAGTTCTTC | CASSPSAGGTEQFF
TRBJ2-1 | TRBD2 | many | TRBV6-8 | TGTGCCAGCATAGTTAATAGCGGGAGATGCGGATCCTACAATGAGCAGTTCTTC | CASIVNSGRCGSYNEQFF
TRBJ1-5 | TRBD1 | many | TRBV19 | TGTGCCAGTAGCCGGACAGGACTTAGCAATCAGCCCCAGCATTTT | CASSRTGLSNQPQHF
TRBJ2-3 | - | many | TRBV2 | TGTGCCAGCATGGGTGTGGTGGGTGCAGATACGCAGTATTTT | CASMGVVGADTQYF
TRBJ1-2 | - | many | TRBV7-8 | TGTGCCAGCAGCTTAGCGGTGCAGGGGAGTACTGGTGGCTACACCTTC | CASSLAVQGSTGGYTF
TRBJ2-5 | - | many | TRBV7-6 | TGTGCCAGCAGCTTTGCCAGGGTTGGCCAAGAGACCCAGTACTTC | CASSFARVGQETQYF
TRBJ2-7 | - | many | TRBV7-6 | TGTGCCAGCAGCTTAGTCGGGGGTGACTCCTACGAGCAGTACTTC | CASSLVGGDSYEQYF
TRBJ1-1 | - | many | TRBV27 | TGTGCCAGCAGTTTACGTCTCCGGCAGGGCGACGGCACTGAAGCTTTCTTT | CASSLRLRQGDGTEAFF
TRBJ2-1 | TRBD2 | many | TRBV6-1 | TGTGCCAGCAGTGAAAGACTAGCGGGGGGATACAATGAGCAGTTCTTC | CASSERLAGGYNEQFF
TRBJ1-4 | - | many | TRBV20-1 | TGCAGTGCTAGGTTTACGCAGGAAAAACTGTTTTTT | CSARFTQEKLFF
TRBJ2-1 | - | many | TRBV7-2 | TGTGCCAGCAGCTTATATCTCCGGACAGAGGGCTACAATGAGCAGTTCTTC | CASSLYLRTEGYNEQFF
TRBJ1-2 | - | few | TRBV29-1 | TGCAGCTATCAATCAAACTATGGCTACACCTTC | CSYQSNYGYTF
TRBJ2-7 | - | few | TRBV27 | TGTGCCAGCAGTCCCCTCGGACACACTTACGAGCAGTACTTC | CASSPLGHTYEQYF